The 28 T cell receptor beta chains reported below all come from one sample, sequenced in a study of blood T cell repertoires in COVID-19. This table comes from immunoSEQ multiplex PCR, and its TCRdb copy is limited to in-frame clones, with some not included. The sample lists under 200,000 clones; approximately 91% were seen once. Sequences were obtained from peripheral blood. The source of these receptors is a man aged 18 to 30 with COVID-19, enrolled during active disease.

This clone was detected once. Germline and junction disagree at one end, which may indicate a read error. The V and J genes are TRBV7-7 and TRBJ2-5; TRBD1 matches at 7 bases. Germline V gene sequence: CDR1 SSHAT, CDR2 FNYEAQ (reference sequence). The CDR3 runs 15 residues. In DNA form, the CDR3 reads TGTGCTAGCAGCTTAGGCCTAGGGGGCGGGGAGACCCAGTACTTC. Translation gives CASSLGLGGGETQYF.

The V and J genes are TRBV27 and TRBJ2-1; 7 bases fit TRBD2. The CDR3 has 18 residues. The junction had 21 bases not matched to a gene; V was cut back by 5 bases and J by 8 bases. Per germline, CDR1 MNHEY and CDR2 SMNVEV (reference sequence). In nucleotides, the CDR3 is TGTGCCAGCAGTGGTATTCACGTGAGCGGGGTGGCGGGCCATGAGCAGTTCTTC. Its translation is CASSGIHVSGVAGHEQFF.

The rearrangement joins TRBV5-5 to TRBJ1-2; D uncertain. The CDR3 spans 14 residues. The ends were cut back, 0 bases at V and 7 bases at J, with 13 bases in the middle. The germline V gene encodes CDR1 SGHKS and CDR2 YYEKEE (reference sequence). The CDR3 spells CASSLGWTEIGYTF. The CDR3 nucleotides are TGTGCCAGCAGCTTGGGGTGGACTGAAATTGGCTACACCTTC.

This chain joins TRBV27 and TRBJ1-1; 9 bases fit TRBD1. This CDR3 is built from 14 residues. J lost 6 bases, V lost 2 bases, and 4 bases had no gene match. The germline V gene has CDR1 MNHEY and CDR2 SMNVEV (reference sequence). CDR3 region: CASSLVTGGSEAFF. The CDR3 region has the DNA TGTGCCAGCAGTTTAGTCACAGGGGGCTCTGAAGCTTTCTTT.

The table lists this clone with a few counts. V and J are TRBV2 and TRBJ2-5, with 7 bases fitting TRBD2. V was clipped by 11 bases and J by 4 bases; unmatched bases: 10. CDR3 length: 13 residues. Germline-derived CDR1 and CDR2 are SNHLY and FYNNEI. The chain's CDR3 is CAYRSGIVETQYF. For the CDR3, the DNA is TGTGCCTATCGGAGCGGGATTGTAGAGACCCAGTACTTC.

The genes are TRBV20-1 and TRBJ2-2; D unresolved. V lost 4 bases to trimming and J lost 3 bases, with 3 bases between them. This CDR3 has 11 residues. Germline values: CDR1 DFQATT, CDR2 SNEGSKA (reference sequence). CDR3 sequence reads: CSAIYTGELFF. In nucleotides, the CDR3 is TGCAGTGCTATCTACACCGGGGAGCTGTTTTTT.

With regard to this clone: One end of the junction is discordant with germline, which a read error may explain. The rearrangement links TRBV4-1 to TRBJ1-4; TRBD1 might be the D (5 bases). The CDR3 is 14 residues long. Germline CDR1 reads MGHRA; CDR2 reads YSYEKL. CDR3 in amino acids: CASSVGGTEEKLLF. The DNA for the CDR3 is TGCGCCAGCAGCGTCGGGGGGACCGAGGAAAAACTGCTTTTT.

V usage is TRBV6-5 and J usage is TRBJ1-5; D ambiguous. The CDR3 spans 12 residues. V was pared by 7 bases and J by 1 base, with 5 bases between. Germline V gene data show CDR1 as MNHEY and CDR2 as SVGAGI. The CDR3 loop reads CASIRSNQPQHF. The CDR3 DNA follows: TGTGCCAGCATCAGGAGCAATCAGCCCCAGCATTTT.

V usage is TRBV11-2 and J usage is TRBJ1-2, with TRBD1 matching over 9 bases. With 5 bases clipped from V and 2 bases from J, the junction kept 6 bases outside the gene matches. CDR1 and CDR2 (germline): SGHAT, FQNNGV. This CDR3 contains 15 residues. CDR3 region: CASSILQGANYGYTF. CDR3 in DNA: TGTGCCAGCAGCATTTTACAGGGGGCCAACTATGGCTACACCTTC.

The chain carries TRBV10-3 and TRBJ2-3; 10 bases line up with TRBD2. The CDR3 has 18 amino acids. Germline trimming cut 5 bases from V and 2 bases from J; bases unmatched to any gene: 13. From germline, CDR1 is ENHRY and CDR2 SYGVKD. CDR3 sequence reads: CAISKPPPTSGFTDTQYF. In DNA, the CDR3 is TGTGCCATCAGTAAACCCCCGCCGACTAGCGGGTTCACAGATACGCAGTATTTT.

CDR3 region: CAVRSEGGTGRKETQYF. The DNA for the CDR3 is TGTGCCGTCCGTTCCGAGGGGGGGACAGGGCGGAAAGAGACCCAGTACTTC. V usage is TRBV15 and J usage is TRBJ2-5; 9 positions match TRBD1. Germline loops: CDR1 LNHNV, CDR2 YYDKDF (reference sequence). The CDR3 contains 17 residues. V was pared by 11 bases and J by 3 bases, with 19 bases of the junction left unmatched. The full variable domain, with the rest looked up from reference TRBV15 and TRBJ2-5, is DAMVIQNPRYQVTQFGKPVTLSCSQTLNHNVMYWYQQKSSQAPKLLFHYYDKDFNNEADTPDNFQSRRPNTSFCFLDIRSPGLGDTAMYLCAVRSEGGTGRKETQYFGPGTRLLVL.

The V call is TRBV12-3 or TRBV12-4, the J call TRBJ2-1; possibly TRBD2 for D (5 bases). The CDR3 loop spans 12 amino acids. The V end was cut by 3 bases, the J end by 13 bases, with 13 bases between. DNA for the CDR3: TGTGCCAGCAGTTTGGGCGAGCGACTACAGTTCTTC. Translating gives CASSLGERLQFF.

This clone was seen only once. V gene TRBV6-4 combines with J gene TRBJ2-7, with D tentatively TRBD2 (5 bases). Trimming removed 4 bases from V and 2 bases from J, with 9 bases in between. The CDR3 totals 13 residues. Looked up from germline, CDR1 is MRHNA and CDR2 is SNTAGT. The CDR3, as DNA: TGTGCCAGCAGTGTAGGACTGCCCTACGAGCAGTACTTC. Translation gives CASSVGLPYEQYF.

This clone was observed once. For the CDR3, the DNA is TGTGCCAGCAGCTTTCAGGGGGCAAGCCAGCCCCAGCATTTT. Translation: CASSFQGASQPQHF. The chain uses TRBV5-8 and TRBJ1-5; 8 nucleotides match TRBD1. With V trimmed by 2 bases and J by 7 bases, 5 bases remained unmatched. The CDR3 runs to 14 residues. Per the germline V gene, CDR1 is SGHTS and CDR2 is YDEGEE.

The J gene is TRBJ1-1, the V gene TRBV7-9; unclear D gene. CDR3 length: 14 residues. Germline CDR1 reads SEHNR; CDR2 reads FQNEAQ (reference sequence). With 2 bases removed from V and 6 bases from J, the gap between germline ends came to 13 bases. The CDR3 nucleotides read TGTGCCAGCAGCTTAAACGGTTTAAGCTCTGAAGCTTTCTTT. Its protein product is CASSLNGLSSEAFF.

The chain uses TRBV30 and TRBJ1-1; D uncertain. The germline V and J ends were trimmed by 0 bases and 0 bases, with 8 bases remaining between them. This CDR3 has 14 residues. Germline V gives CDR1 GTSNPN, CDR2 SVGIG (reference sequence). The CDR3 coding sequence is TGTGCCTGGAGTGTACGGACTGTGAACACTGAAGCTTTCTTT. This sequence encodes CAWSVRTVNTEAFF.

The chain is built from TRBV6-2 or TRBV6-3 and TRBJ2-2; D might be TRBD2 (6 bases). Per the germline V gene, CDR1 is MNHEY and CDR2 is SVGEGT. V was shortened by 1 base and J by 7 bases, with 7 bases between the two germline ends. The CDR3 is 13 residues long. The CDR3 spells CASSYLGGGELFF. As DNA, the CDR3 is TGTGCCAGCAGTTACTTGGGAGGCGGGGAGCTGTTTTTT.

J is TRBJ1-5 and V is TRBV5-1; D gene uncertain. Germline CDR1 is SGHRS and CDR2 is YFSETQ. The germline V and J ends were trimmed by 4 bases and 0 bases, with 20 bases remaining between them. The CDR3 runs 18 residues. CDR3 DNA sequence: TGCGCCAGCAGCGCGGCTGGCGGGGAGACACATAGCAATCAGCCCCAGCATTTT. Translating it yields CASSAAGGETHSNQPQHF. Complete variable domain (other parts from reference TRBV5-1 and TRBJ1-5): KAGVTQTPRYLIKTRGQQVTLSCSPISGHRSVSWYQQTPGQGLQFLFEYFSETQRNKGNFPGRFSGRQFSNSRSEMNVSTLELGDSALYLCASSAAGGETHSNQPQHFGDGTRLSIL.

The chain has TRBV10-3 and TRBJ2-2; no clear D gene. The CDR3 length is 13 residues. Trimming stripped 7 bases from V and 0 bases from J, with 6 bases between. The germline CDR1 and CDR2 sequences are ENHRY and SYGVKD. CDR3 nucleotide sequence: TGTGCCATCACCAGGCCGAACACCGGGGAGCTGTTTTTT. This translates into CAITRPNTGELFF.

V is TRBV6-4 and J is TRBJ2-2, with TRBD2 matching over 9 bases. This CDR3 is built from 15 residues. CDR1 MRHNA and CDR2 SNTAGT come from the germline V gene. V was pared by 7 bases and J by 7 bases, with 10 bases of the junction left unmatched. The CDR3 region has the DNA TGTGCCAGCAAGATGACTAGCGGTTGGGACGGGGAGCTGTTTTTT. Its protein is CASKMTSGWDGELFF.

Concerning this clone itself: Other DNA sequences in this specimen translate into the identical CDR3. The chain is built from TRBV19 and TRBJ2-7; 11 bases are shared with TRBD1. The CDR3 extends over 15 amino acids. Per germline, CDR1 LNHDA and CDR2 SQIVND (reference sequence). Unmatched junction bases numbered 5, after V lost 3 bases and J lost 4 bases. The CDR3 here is CASSISGQGAYEQYF. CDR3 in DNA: TGTGCCAGTAGTATCTCTGGACAGGGGGCTTACGAGCAGTACTTC.

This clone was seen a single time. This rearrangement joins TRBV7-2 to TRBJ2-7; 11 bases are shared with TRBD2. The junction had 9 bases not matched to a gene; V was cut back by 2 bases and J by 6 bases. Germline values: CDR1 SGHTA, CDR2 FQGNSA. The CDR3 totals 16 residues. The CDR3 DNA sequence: TGTGCCAGCAGCTTAAATAGTCCCGGGACTAGCGGCGAGCAGTACTTC. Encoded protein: CASSLNSPGTSGEQYF.

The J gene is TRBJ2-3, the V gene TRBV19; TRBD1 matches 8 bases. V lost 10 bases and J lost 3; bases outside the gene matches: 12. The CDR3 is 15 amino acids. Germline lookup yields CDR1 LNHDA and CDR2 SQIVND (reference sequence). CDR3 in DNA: TGTGCCACTTCAAATCAGGGGGCAAGTACAGATACGCAGTATTTT. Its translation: CATSNQGASTDTQYF.

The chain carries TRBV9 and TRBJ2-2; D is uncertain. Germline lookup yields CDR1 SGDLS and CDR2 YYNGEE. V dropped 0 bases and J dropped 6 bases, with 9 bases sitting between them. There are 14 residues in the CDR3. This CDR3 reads CASSVGQYAGELFF. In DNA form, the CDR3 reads TGTGCCAGCAGCGTAGGGCAGTACGCCGGGGAGCTGTTTTTT.

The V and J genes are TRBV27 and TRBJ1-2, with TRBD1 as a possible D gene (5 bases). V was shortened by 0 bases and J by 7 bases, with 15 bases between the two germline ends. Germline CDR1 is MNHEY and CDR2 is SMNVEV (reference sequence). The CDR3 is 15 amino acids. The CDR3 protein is CASSLSRGEGSGYTF. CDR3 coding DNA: TGTGCCAGCAGTTTATCGCGGGGGGAAGGAAGTGGCTACACCTTC.

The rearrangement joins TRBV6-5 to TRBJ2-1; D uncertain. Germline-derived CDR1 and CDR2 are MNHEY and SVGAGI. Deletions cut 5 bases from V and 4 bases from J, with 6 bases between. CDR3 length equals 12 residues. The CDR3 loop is CASSLPYNEQFF. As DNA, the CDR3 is TGTGCCAGCAGTCTCCCTTACAATGAGCAGTTCTTC.

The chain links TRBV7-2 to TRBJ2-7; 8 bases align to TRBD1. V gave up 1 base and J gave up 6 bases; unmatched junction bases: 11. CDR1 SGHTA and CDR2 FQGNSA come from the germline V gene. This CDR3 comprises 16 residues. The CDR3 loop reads CASSLVGSGQASEQYF. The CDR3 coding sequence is TGTGCCAGCAGCTTAGTAGGGTCGGGACAGGCTTCCGAGCAGTACTTC.

The CDR3 coding sequence is TGTGCCAGCAGCTTTTCCTCGACTAGCGGAATAAACATTCAGTACTTC. This encodes CASSFSSTSGINIQYF. The chain joins TRBV7-2 to TRBJ2-4, with TRBD2 identical over 9 bases. Germline assignment: CDR1 SGHTA and CDR2 FQGNSA. V gave up 3 bases and J gave up 6 bases; unmatched junction bases: 9. The CDR3 length is 16 residues.